The entry that follows covers one TCR beta chain sequence. Its specificity is unknown. V was clipped by 4 bases and J by 4 bases, with 14 bases between them. The CDR3 loop spans 15 amino acids. Germline CDR1 and CDR2: SNHLY and FYNNEI. This sample stems from a study of response to subunit inactivated influenza vaccine. TCRdb re-analysed the RT-PCR reads in MiXCR, keeping a single row per CDR3 protein. Of over 300,000 distinct CDR3 sequences in the sample, around a fifth were seen once. Findings and limits, study-wide: After each seasonal influenza vaccination, few new T cells are recruited, the authors suggested.

The TCR sequence derives from a man aged 50 to 69 who received an inactivated influenza vaccine. The sample in question was PBMCs from blood, obtained less than 22 months after vaccination. The chain recombines TRBV2 with TRBJ1-5, with D perhaps matching TRBD1 (5 bases). DNA for the CDR3: TGTGCCAGCAGTGCCTGGGGGGGAACTAATCAGCCCCAGCATTTT. Its translation is CASSAWGGTNQPQHF.